This TCR beta chain was recorded in a study of T cells in Graves' hyperthyroidism and ophthalmopathy. General observations from the study: Blood also showed most of the thyroid clonotypes that were expanded above 0.001. Ophthalmopathy could be told apart from stable hyperthyroidism with a 13 V-J model.

Template material for amplifying TCR beta CDR3 regions consisted of RNA transcripts. First-round RT-PCR targeting the TCR CDR3 was performed with the HTBI primer set. One entry per CDR3 protein, called by TCRdb with MiXCR from the multiplex PCR reads. Seen here are roughly 530,000 distinct CDR3 sequences, about a sixth observed once, and the top ten hold 17%. The PBMCs were sourced from fresh peripheral blood (approximately 9 ml). Germline values: CDR1 SGHAT, CDR2 FQNNGV. This CDR3 comprises 15 residues. The V end was cut by 5 bases, the J end by 1 base, with 12 bases between. Worth noting for this clonotype: Its antigen is not identified.

The chain recombines TRBV11-2 with TRBJ1-3, with D possibly matching TRBD1 (6 bases). This TCR was recovered from a woman aged 18-35 years with Graves' ophthalmopathy. Sequenced input: blood. This chain's CDR3 is CASSSIQGSGNTIYF. The CDR3 bases are TGTGCCAGCAGCAGCATACAGGGTTCTGGAAACACCATATATTTT.